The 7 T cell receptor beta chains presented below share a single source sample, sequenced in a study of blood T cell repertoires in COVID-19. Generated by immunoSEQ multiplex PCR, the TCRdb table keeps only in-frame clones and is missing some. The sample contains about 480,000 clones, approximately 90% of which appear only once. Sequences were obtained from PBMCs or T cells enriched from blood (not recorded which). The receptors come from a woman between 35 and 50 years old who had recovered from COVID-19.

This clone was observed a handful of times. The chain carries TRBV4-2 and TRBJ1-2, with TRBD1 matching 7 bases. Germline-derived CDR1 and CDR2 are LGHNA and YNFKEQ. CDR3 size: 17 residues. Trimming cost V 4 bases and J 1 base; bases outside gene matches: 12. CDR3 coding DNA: TGTGCCAGCAGCCCTACGGGGACAGACTACTTTAACTATGGCTACACCTTC. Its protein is CASSPTGTDYFNYGYTF.

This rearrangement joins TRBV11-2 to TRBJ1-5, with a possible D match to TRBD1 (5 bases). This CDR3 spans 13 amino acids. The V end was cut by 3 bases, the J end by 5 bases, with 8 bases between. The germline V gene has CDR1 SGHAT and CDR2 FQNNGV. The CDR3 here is CASSLGLDQPQHF. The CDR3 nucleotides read TGTGCCAGCAGCTTGGGACTCGATCAGCCCCAGCATTTT.

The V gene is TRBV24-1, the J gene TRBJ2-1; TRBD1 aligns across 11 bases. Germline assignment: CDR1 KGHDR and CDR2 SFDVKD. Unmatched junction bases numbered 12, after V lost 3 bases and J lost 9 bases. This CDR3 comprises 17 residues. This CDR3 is CATSDPGQGVTQGEQFF. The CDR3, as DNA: TGTGCCACCAGTGATCCGGGACAGGGGGTGACGCAGGGTGAGCAGTTCTTC.

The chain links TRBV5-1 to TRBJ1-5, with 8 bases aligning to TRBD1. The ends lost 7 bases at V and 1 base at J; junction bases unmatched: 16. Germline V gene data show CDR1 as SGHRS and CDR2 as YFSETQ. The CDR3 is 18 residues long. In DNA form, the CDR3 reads TGCGCCAGCGCCAACGGACAGGGAAACCAGTCGAGCAATCAGCCCCAGCATTTT. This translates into CASANGQGNQSSNQPQHF.

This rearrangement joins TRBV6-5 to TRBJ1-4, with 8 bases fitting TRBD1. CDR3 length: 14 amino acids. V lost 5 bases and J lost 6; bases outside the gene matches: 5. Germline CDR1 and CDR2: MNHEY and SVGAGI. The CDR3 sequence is CASSRQGTDEKLFF. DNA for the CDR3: TGTGCCAGCAGTCGACAGGGGACGGATGAAAAACTGTTTTTT.

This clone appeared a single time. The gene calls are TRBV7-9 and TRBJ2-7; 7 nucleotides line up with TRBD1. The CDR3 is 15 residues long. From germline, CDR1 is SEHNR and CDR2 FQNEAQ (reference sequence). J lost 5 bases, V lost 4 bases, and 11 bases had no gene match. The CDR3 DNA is TGTGCCAGCAGCTCCCAACTGACAGGGTCTGACGAGCAGTACTTC. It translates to CASSSQLTGSDEQYF.

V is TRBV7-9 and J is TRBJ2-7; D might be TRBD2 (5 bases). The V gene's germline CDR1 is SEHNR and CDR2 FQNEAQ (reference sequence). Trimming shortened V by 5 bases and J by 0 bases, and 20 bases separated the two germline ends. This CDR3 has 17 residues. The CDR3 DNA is TGTGCCAGCAGCCCCATCAGCGGCGGGCGGATCTCCTACGAGCAGTACTTC. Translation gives CASSPISGGRISYEQYF.